These 26 T cell receptor beta chains were all obtained from the same sample, sequenced in a study of radiotherapy plus CTLA-4 blockade in lung cancer. Libraries were prepared by immunoSEQ multiplex PCR; TCRdb keeps only in-frame clonotypes and omits some of them. The sample contains about 85,000 clones, 75% to 90% of which appear only once. The sequences come from peripheral blood, collected from a patient treated with radiotherapy plus ipilimumab. The receptors shown here come from a human donor with non-small cell lung cancer who had a partial response to radiotherapy plus ipilimumab.

This clone was observed a handful of times. V gene TRBV4-3 combines with J gene TRBJ2-1; a weak D match, TRBD1 (5 bases). Germline-derived CDR1 and CDR2 are LGHNA and YSLEER. This CDR3 is 15 amino acids long. V was pared by 2 bases and J by 4 bases, with 12 bases between. The CDR3 protein is CASSQTSDSYNEQFF. The CDR3 nucleotides are TGCGCCAGCAGCCAAACCTCCGACAGTTACAATGAGCAGTTCTTC.

The CDR3 region has the DNA TGTGCCAGCAGTCACCGCGGGACGGTAGACACCGGGGAGCTGTTTTTT. Its protein product is CASSHRGTVDTGELFF. The chain uses TRBV27 and TRBJ2-2; D might be TRBD2 (6 bases). The V and J ends lost 5 bases and 3 bases respectively, with 16 bases between them. The germline V gene has CDR1 MNHEY and CDR2 SMNVEV (reference sequence). CDR3 size: 16 residues.

The chain couples TRBV6-1 to TRBJ2-3; D perhaps matches TRBD2 (6 bases). Trimming removed 1 base at V and 0 bases at J, with 8 bases between. Germline V lookup: CDR1 MNHNS, CDR2 SASEGT. The CDR3 is 15 residues long. The CDR3 here is CASSEGSGSTDTQYF. The CDR3 nucleotides are TGTGCCAGCAGTGAAGGGAGCGGGAGCACAGATACGCAGTATTTT.

This clone came up once. The chain carries TRBV15 and TRBJ2-7, with TRBD1 matching over 7 bases. The CDR3 is made up of 15 amino acids. Losses at the gene ends were 6 bases for V and 5 bases for J; bases not matched to a gene: 13. Germline CDR1 and CDR2: LNHNV and YYDKDF (reference sequence). The CDR3 region is CATSTNRGRLDEQYF. CDR3 DNA: TGTGCCACCAGTACCAACAGGGGACGCCTGGACGAGCAGTACTTC.

The rearrangement joins TRBV18 to TRBJ1-1, with TRBD1 identical over 8 bases. From germline, CDR1 is KGHSH and CDR2 LQKENI. V was clipped by 6 bases and J by 1 base; unmatched bases: 4. The CDR3 consists of 14 residues. The CDR3 here is CASSLGTGNTEAFF. CDR3 DNA sequence: TGTGCCAGCTCTCTAGGGACAGGGAACACTGAAGCTTTCTTT.

The chain links TRBV27 to TRBJ1-5; 11 positions agree with TRBD1. The junction had 6 bases not matched to a gene; V was cut back by 4 bases and J by 10 bases. The CDR3 is 14 amino acids. CDR1 and CDR2 from the germline V gene are MNHEY and SMNVEV (reference sequence). CDR3 sequence: CASSSGQGATPQHF. The CDR3 DNA reads TGTGCCAGCAGTTCAGGACAGGGGGCTACTCCCCAGCATTTT.

V usage is TRBV27 and J usage is TRBJ2-5; 7 nucleotides line up with TRBD1. The ends lost 0 bases at V and 5 bases at J; junction bases unmatched: 9. The germline CDR1 and CDR2 sequences are MNHEY and SMNVEV (reference sequence). The CDR3 is made up of 16 amino acids. The CDR3 DNA sequence: TGTGCCAGCAGTTTATCCCCAACAGGGGTCGGGGAGACCCAGTACTTC. Translating it yields CASSLSPTGVGETQYF.

The chain couples TRBV28 to TRBJ1-2; D is perhaps TRBD1 (6 bases). Germline V gene lookup returns CDR1 MDHEN and CDR2 SYDVKM. Trimming pared 4 bases from V and 7 bases from J, leaving 16 bases between. The CDR3 totals 14 residues. CDR3 residues: CASSSPKQGSGYTF. CDR3 sequence (DNA): TGTGCCAGCAGTTCACCTAAACAGGGAAGTGGCTACACCTTC.

The chain links TRBV5-6 to TRBJ1-2; D is unresolved. There are 14 residues in the CDR3. Germline V CDR1 and CDR2: SGHDT, YYEEEE. Deletions cut 4 bases from V and 0 bases from J, with 10 bases between. This chain's CDR3 is CASSLKIANYGYTF. In nucleotides, the CDR3 is TGTGCCAGCAGCCTAAAAATAGCTAACTATGGCTACACCTTC.

The genes are TRBV6-5 and TRBJ1-2, with D possibly matching TRBD1 (6 bases). This CDR3 is 13 amino acids long. In germline, CDR1 is MNHEY, CDR2 SVGAGI. Trimming removed 2 bases at V and 7 bases at J, with 11 bases between. The CDR3 region is CASSYAGVSGYTF. The DNA of the CDR3 is TGTGCCAGCAGTTACGCAGGGGTTAGTGGCTACACCTTC.

The chain joins TRBV18 to TRBJ2-1; D is possibly TRBD1 (5 bases). This CDR3 region has 15 residues. Germline V gives CDR1 KGHSH, CDR2 LQKENI. Trimming removed 2 bases from V and 2 bases from J, with 10 bases in between. The DNA of the CDR3 is TGTGCCAGCTCACCAGCAGGGTCAGCCTACAATGAGCAGTTCTTC. Encoded protein: CASSPAGSAYNEQFF.

V gene TRBV28 combines with J gene TRBJ1-5; maybe TRBD1 (5 bases). The CDR3 contains 12 residues. Germline V lookup: CDR1 MDHEN, CDR2 SYDVKM. The ends were cut back, 8 bases at V and 3 bases at J, with 8 bases in the middle. The CDR3 DNA follows: TGTGCCAGCGCAGGGTCCAATCAGCCCCAGCATTTT. Amino acids: CASAGSNQPQHF.

V is TRBV6-5 and J is TRBJ1-5; perhaps TRBD1 as D (6 bases). V lost 6 bases and J lost 4, with 13 bases in between. The CDR3 is 14 amino acids. Per the germline V gene, CDR1 is MNHEY and CDR2 is SVGAGI. For the CDR3, the DNA is TGTGCCAGCAGGTCACAGGGAATGAATCAGCCCCAGCATTTT. Translated: CASRSQGMNQPQHF.

The J gene is TRBJ1-2, the V gene TRBV11-2; no definite D call. Germline V gene lookup returns CDR1 SGHAT and CDR2 FQNNGV. Trimming cost V 5 bases and J 2 bases, with 18 bases left between them. This CDR3 is built from 16 residues. CDR3 region: CASSPRRALGNYGYTF. The DNA of the CDR3 is TGTGCCAGCAGCCCCCGGAGGGCGTTGGGGAACTATGGCTACACCTTC.

J is TRBJ2-5 and V is TRBV5-6; no reliable D call. Per the germline V gene, CDR1 is SGHDT and CDR2 is YYEEEE. The V end lost 2 bases, the J end lost 1 base, and 9 bases lay between the germline ends. The length of the CDR3 is 14 residues. The CDR3 sequence: CASSLPVFQETQYF. DNA for the CDR3: TGTGCCAGCAGCTTACCAGTTTTCCAAGAGACCCAGTACTTC.

The chain is built from TRBV28 and TRBJ2-1; TRBD1 agrees at 9 bases. V lost 9 bases and J lost 4; bases outside the gene matches: 19. There are 18 residues in the CDR3. Germline loops: CDR1 MDHEN, CDR2 SYDVKM. The CDR3 DNA sequence: TGTGCCAGTGAACAGGGGGCGAGGCGGACCCTCCATTACAATGAGCAGTTCTTC. Its protein product is CASEQGARRTLHYNEQFF.

The V and J genes are TRBV19 and TRBJ2-7; the match to TRBD2 covers 11 bases. This CDR3 spans 16 amino acids. J gave up 2 bases and V 5 bases, and 8 bases lay outside the gene matches. The germline V gene encodes CDR1 LNHDA and CDR2 SQIVND (reference sequence). The CDR3: CASSDLAGGRPYEQYV. CDR3 nucleotide sequence: TGTGCCAGTAGTGACCTAGCGGGAGGTAGACCCTACGAGCAGTACGTC.

This sequence joins TRBV16 and TRBJ2-5; 12 bases align to TRBD2. Germline loops: CDR1 KGHSY, CDR2 FQNENV. The CDR3 contains 17 residues. J lost 1 base, V lost 3 bases, and 6 bases had no gene match. CDR3 residues: CASSHTGLAGPQETQYF. The CDR3 DNA reads as TGTGCCAGCAGCCATACGGGACTAGCGGGCCCCCAAGAGACCCAGTACTTC.

The table lists this clone with a count of one. The V and J genes are TRBV13 and TRBJ1-1; TRBD1 aligns across 8 bases. CDR3 length: 13 amino acids. V dropped 2 bases and J dropped 8; count of bases not matched to a gene: 4. Germline V lookup: CDR1 PRHDT, CDR2 FYEKMQ (reference sequence). The CDR3 protein is CASSLSGTGEAFF. The DNA for the CDR3 is TGTGCCAGCAGCTTATCCGGGACAGGCGAAGCTTTCTTT.

This rearrangement joins TRBV2 to TRBJ1-1; D remains unclear. This CDR3 region has 14 residues. CDR1 and CDR2 from the germline V gene are SNHLY and FYNNEI. Trimming shortened V by 3 bases and J by 6 bases, and 14 bases separated the two germline ends. CDR3 DNA: TGTGCCAGCAGTGACTGGATGGGCTCATCTGAAGCTTTCTTT. Translated, it gives CASSDWMGSSEAFF.

The V gene is TRBV19, the J gene TRBJ2-5; maybe TRBD2 (5 bases). The DNA matches TRBJ2-7 better at its end, which makes the J call doubtful. The length of the CDR3 is 12 residues. Germline CDR1 is LNHDA and CDR2 is SQIVND (reference sequence). The CDR3 DNA is TGTGCCAGTAGCGGGGTGTCCTACGAGCAGTACTTC. Amino acids: CASSGVSYEQYF.

This clone was seen more than once but under ten times. The V and J genes are TRBV28 and TRBJ1-5; D gene unclear. This CDR3 has 14 residues. Germline V gives CDR1 MDHEN, CDR2 SYDVKM. V was pared by 3 bases and J by 2 bases, with 8 bases between. The DNA for the CDR3 is TGTGCCAGCAGTTTGCAACTGGGCAATCAGCCCCAGCATTTT. It yields the protein CASSLQLGNQPQHF.

This clone was recorded a few times. The chain is built from TRBV7-6 and TRBJ1-6, with D possibly matching TRBD1 (6 bases). The V gene's germline CDR1 is SGHVS and CDR2 FNYEAQ. The CDR3 extends over 16 amino acids. Trimming shortened V by 5 bases and J by 10 bases, and 21 bases separated the two germline ends. CDR3 loop: CASSPSSRTEGSPLHF. CDR3 in DNA: TGTGCCAGCAGCCCATCGTCCAGGACAGAAGGGTCACCCCTCCACTTT.

The chain is built from TRBV2 and TRBJ2-1; D gene uncertain. Germline V gene sequence: CDR1 SNHLY, CDR2 FYNNEI. The V end was cut by 3 bases, the J end by 9 bases, with 9 bases between. There are 12 residues in the CDR3. CDR3 loop: CASSDVAFEQFF. CDR3 DNA: TGTGCCAGCAGTGATGTGGCTTTTGAGCAGTTCTTC.

V usage is TRBV7-6 and J usage is TRBJ2-2; D may be TRBD1 (5 bases). The CDR3 is made up of 16 amino acids. The V gene's germline CDR1 is SGHVS and CDR2 FNYEAQ. V shed 2 bases and J shed 1 base, with 11 bases lying between them. The CDR3: CASSLYGQMNTGELFF. CDR3 nucleotide sequence: TGTGCCAGCAGCTTATATGGACAAATGAACACCGGGGAGCTGTTTTTT.

This clone has just one count. V and J are TRBV27 and TRBJ1-2, with 9 bases lining up with TRBD1. Germline loops: CDR1 MNHEY, CDR2 SMNVEV (reference sequence). The CDR3 is 14 amino acids. V shed 6 bases, J shed 5 bases, and the junction held 7 bases outside the gene matches. CDR3: CASSSGQGGYGYTF. CDR3 bases: TGTGCCAGCAGCTCGGGACAGGGCGGGTATGGCTACACCTTC.